Listed below are T cell receptor beta chains from one sample, sequenced in a study of blood T cell repertoires in COVID-19. TCRdb's copy holds only in-frame clones and misses some; the assay was immunoSEQ multiplex PCR. The data contain about 460,000 clones, approximately 91% of them singletons. Sample: PBMCs or T cells enriched from blood (not recorded which). All receptors derive from an older woman who had recovered from COVID-19. The CDR3 runs from the conserved cysteine through the conserved F or W. The order of the fields is V gene, J gene, clone size, D gene, CDR3 DNA, CDR3 protein. A D gene is named only where the DNA matches it firmly. For some rows the clone size is stated as once, few or many, or as a class when expanded; others skip it.

TRBV27	TRBJ1-3	NA	NA	TGTGCCAGCAGACCCCTGGACAGCTCTGGAAACACCATATATTTT	CASRPLDSSGNTIYF
TRBV19	TRBJ2-7	NA	TRBD1	TGTGCCAGTAGTATCTCGGGACAGCACTACGAGCAGTACTTC	CASSISGQHYEQYF
TRBV27	TRBJ1-2	NA	NA	TGTGCCAGCAGTTTCGATAGAGGCGGTTATGGCTACACCTTC	CASSFDRGGYGYTF
TRBV12-3/TRBV12-4	TRBJ1-2	NA	NA	TGTGCCAGCAGTTTAGGGACAGACTATGGCTACACCTTC	CASSLGTDYGYTF
TRBV5-6	TRBJ1-1	once	NA	TGTGCCAGCAGGGCGGGGAATTGGGGCACTGAAGCTTTCTTT	CASRAGNWGTEAFF
TRBV6-6	TRBJ2-2	NA	NA	TGTGCCAGCAGCCCGGGTGGTTCGGTCGGGGAGCTGTTTTTT	CASSPGGSVGELFF
TRBV5-1	TRBJ1-1	NA	TRBD1	TGCGCCAGCAGCACAGGGGTGACTGAAGCTTTCTTT	CASSTGVTEAFF
TRBV9	TRBJ2-2	NA	TRBD1	TGTGCCAGCAGCGTAGATCGGGGACAGGGGCAACGCACCGGGGAGCTGTTTTTT	CASSVDRGQGQRTGELFF
TRBV7-6	TRBJ1-4	NA	NA	TGTGCCAGCAGCTTAGGGGCTGCTGAAAAACTGTTTTTT	CASSLGAAEKLFF
TRBV7-9	TRBJ2-1	NA	NA	TGTGCCAGCACCCCCCAAGGGGGGGCCTCCTACAATGAGCAGTTCTTC	CASTPQGGASYNEQFF
TRBV2	TRBJ1-5	NA	TRBD1	TGTGCCAGCAGTGCACAGGGGGTCGGTCAGCCCCAGCATTTT	CASSAQGVGQPQHF
TRBV24-1	TRBJ1-2	NA	NA	TGTGCCACCTGGTGGGAGGGGAATGGCTACACCTTC	CATWWEGNGYTF
TRBV10-3	TRBJ1-1	NA	TRBD1	TGTGCCATCAAATCGACAGGGGGCGATGCTGAAGCTTTCTTT	CAIKSTGGDAEAFF
TRBV7-6	TRBJ1-3	NA	TRBD1	TGTGCCAGCAGCTTATGGGCCGGGACAGAAGGAAACACCATATATTTT	CASSLWAGTEGNTIYF
TRBV7-7	TRBJ2-5	NA	TRBD1	TGTGCTAGCAGCAGGGACAGACAAGAGACCCAGTACTTC	CASSRDRQETQYF
TRBV19	TRBJ2-1	NA	TRBD2	TGTGCCAGTAGGGGGACTAGCGGGGCCTCCTACAATGAGCAGTTCTTC	CASRGTSGASYNEQFF
TRBV5-1	TRBJ1-3	once	NA	TGCGCCAGCAGCCGATTGGGGGGCTCTGGAAACACCATATATTTT	CASSRLGGSGNTIYF
TRBV3-1/TRBV3-2	TRBJ2-2	NA	NA	TGTGCCAGCAGTCCAGGGACTGCCAACACCGGGGAGCTGTTTTTT	CASSPGTANTGELFF
TRBV2	TRBJ1-2	NA	NA	TGTGCCAGCAGTGAGAGGAGTAACCGGCGGGGCTACACCTTC	CASSERSNRRGYTF
TRBV5-1	TRBJ2-2	few	NA	TGCGCCAGCAGCCCGCAGGGGACCGGGGAGCTGTTTTTT	CASSPQGTGELFF
TRBV19	TRBJ2-1	NA	TRBD2	TGTGCCAGTAGTATCCAGCGGGGGGCAAATCATGAGCAGTTCTTC	CASSIQRGANHEQFF
TRBV5-1	TRBJ1-6	NA	TRBD1	TGCGCCAGCAGCCCAGGGGGGAGAGAGTCACCCCTCCACTTT	CASSPGGRESPLHF
TRBV6-1	TRBJ1-2	NA	NA	TGTGCCAGCAGTGAAAGTCTCGGCTATGGCTACACCTTC	CASSESLGYGYTF
TRBV7-2	TRBJ1-2	NA	NA	TGTGCCAGCAGCCCATCGGGGGGGGTCGACTATGGCTACACCTTC	CASSPSGGVDYGYTF
TRBV4-1	TRBJ1-6	few	TRBD1	TGCGCCAGCAGCCAACAGGGGGCTAGTAATTCACCCCTCCACTTT	CASSQQGASNSPLHF
TRBV27	TRBJ1-6	NA	NA	TGTGCCAGCAGTTTATGGCCAGATAATTCACCCCTCCACTTT	CASSLWPDNSPLHF
TRBV7-9	TRBJ2-1	NA	NA	TGTGCCAGCAGCTTAGCGGGGGGAAATGAGCAGTTCTTC	CASSLAGGNEQFF
TRBV28	TRBJ1-2	NA	NA	TGTGCCAGCAGTTTACGTTCTTCAGGGAGGGGGTATGATGGCTACACCTTC	CASSLRSSGRGYDGYTF
TRBV2	TRBJ2-3	once	NA	TGTGCCAGCAGCGGGGACACAGATACGCAGTATTTT	CASSGDTDTQYF
TRBV19	TRBJ1-1	NA	NA	TGTGCCAGTAGTATAGCCGGGGGACCGCATGCCGCTGAAGCTTTCTTT	CASSIAGGPHAAEAFF
TRBV11-3	TRBJ1-1	NA	TRBD1	TGTGCCAGCACCGCCCCAGGGGGCTTCACTGAAGCTTTCTTT	CASTAPGGFTEAFF
TRBV12-3/TRBV12-4	TRBJ1-1	NA	NA	TGTGCCAGCAGTTTAGGGCCGAACACTGAAGCTTTCTTT	CASSLGPNTEAFF
TRBV5-5	TRBJ2-7	once	NA	TGTGCCAGCAGCCGGCTGACAGTTGGGTCCTACGAGCAGTACTTC	CASSRLTVGSYEQYF
TRBV24-1	TRBJ2-1	NA	TRBD2	TGTGCCACCAGTGACCTATGGACTAGTCGTCAGTTCTTC	CATSDLWTSRQFF
TRBV6-4	TRBJ1-5	few	TRBD1	TGTGCCAGCAGGCGGACAGGGAATACGAATCAGCCCCAGCATTTT	CASRRTGNTNQPQHF
TRBV2	TRBJ1-2	NA	NA	TGTGCCAGCAGTGACAGGCCGTTGGGCTACACCTTC	CASSDRPLGYTF
TRBV4-1	TRBJ2-7	few	TRBD2	TGCGCCAGCAGCCAAACAGCGGGGGACTACGAGCAGTACTTC	CASSQTAGDYEQYF
TRBV7-2	TRBJ1-2	NA	NA	TGTGCCAGCAGCTTAGGGTGGCAGAACTATGGCTACACCTTC	CASSLGWQNYGYTF
TRBV7-9	TRBJ1-3	few	TRBD1	TGTGCCAGCATCCCCCCCGACAGGGGTGAAGACACCATATATTTT	CASIPPDRGEDTIYF
TRBV2	TRBJ2-3	NA	TRBD2	TGTGCCAGCAGCGACCTTAGCGGGGCCGCTCCACAGTATTTT	CASSDLSGAAPQYF
TRBV6-5	TRBJ2-2	NA	TRBD1	TGTGCCAGCACGAGAGGACAGGGGACCGGGGAGCTGTTTTTT	CASTRGQGTGELFF
TRBV7-2	TRBJ2-5	NA	NA	TGTGCCAGCAGCTTTTGGTTGTTCGGGGGGCGGGAGACCCAGTACTTC	CASSFWLFGGRETQYF
TRBV6-2/TRBV6-3	TRBJ2-7	NA	NA	TGTGCCAGCAGCCTCGCTCCAGGGGAACACGAGCAGTACTTC	CASSLAPGEHEQYF
TRBV5-4	TRBJ2-6	NA	TRBD1	TGTGCCAGCAGCTTGGGGCAGGGGGCCTCTGGGGCCAACGTCCTGACTTTC	CASSLGQGASGANVLTF
TRBV14	TRBJ1-4	NA	TRBD1	TGTGCCAGCAGCCAACCCAACGCCCCAGGGGGCGAGAGGGAAAAACTGTTTTTT	CASSQPNAPGGEREKLFF
TRBV6-6	TRBJ2-7	NA	NA	TGTGCCAGCAGCGCAGGGTACGAGCAGTACTTC	CASSAGYEQYF
TRBV10-3	TRBJ1-1	once	NA	TGTGCCATCAGTGCTCGGGGGGGGAGTGGGAACACTGAAGCTTTCTTT	CAISARGGSGNTEAFF
TRBV10-1	TRBJ2-2	NA	TRBD1	TGCGCCAGCAGTGAGGACAGGGCTGAGCTGTTTTTT	CASSEDRAELFF
TRBV5-1	TRBJ2-5	NA	NA	TGCGCCAGCAGCGCACAAACAGTACCCCAAGAGACCCAGTACTTC	CASSAQTVPQETQYF
TRBV2	TRBJ1-2	NA	NA	TGTGCCAGCAGTGAAGTCCTATTCCCCTATGGCTACACCTTC	CASSEVLFPYGYTF
TRBV6-5	TRBJ1-2	once	TRBD1	TGTGCCAGCAGTCCCTGGACAGGATCTAAGGGCTACACCTTC	CASSPWTGSKGYTF
TRBV29-1	TRBJ2-3	NA	TRBD1	TGCAGCGTCCACGACAGGGGAGATACGCAGTATTTT	CSVHDRGDTQYF
TRBV5-5	TRBJ2-3	NA	TRBD2	TGTGCCAGCAGCTTGTCCCGCGGGGGGGCCACAGATACGCAGTATTTT	CASSLSRGGATDTQYF
TRBV2	TRBJ2-1	NA	TRBD2	TGTGCCAGCAGGAAGCGGGGTAACTACAATGAGCAGTTCTTC	CASRKRGNYNEQFF
TRBV27	TRBJ2-3	NA	TRBD2	TGTGCCAGCAGTTTATCCCTAGCGGGGCGCACAGATACGCAGTATTTT	CASSLSLAGRTDTQYF